Listed below are T cell receptor beta chains from one sample, sequenced in a study of T cell changes during pregnancy in multiple sclerosis. Sequenced by immunoSEQ multiplex PCR; TCRdb stores in-frame clones only, minus some. Here the sample spans around 55,000 clones, 93% being singletons. Sequenced here: CD8+ T cells from peripheral blood mononuclear cells, sampled in the second trimester of pregnancy. Every receptor here comes from a female donor with multiple sclerosis, enrolled in a pregnancy study. The CDR3 runs from the conserved cysteine through the conserved F or W. The order of the fields is J gene, V gene, D gene, clone size, CDR3 protein, CDR3 DNA. D genes are given only for firm matches. Clone size is stated in some rows and not others, as once, few, many or a class when expanded.

j_call: TRBJ1-1
v_call: TRBV2
d_call: TRBD1
clone_size: .
cdr3_aa: CASLGQGRGDTEAFF
cdr3_nt: TGTGCCAGCCTAGGACAGGGGAGGGGGGACACTGAAGCTTTCTTT

j_call: TRBJ2-7
v_call: TRBV7-3
d_call: TRBD2
clone_size: .
cdr3_aa: CASSPGLAGSEQYF
cdr3_nt: TGTGCCAGCAGCCCGGGGCTAGCGGGTTCCGAGCAGTACTTC

j_call: TRBJ1-2
v_call: TRBV9
d_call: TRBD1
clone_size: .
cdr3_aa: CASSPFRDREVFYTF
cdr3_nt: TGTGCCAGCAGCCCATTCCGGGACAGGGAAGTTTTCTACACCTTC

j_call: TRBJ2-1
v_call: TRBV27
d_call: TRBD2
clone_size: once
cdr3_aa: CASSSSSGASEQFF
cdr3_nt: TGTGCCAGCAGTTCTTCTAGCGGGGCGAGTGAGCAGTTCTTC

j_call: TRBJ2-2
v_call: TRBV27
d_call: TRBD2
clone_size: .
cdr3_aa: CASSPRTRMNTGELFF
cdr3_nt: TGTGCCAGCAGTCCTAGGACTAGGATGAACACCGGGGAGCTGTTTTTT

j_call: TRBJ1-2
v_call: TRBV27
d_call: TRBD1
clone_size: once
cdr3_aa: CASRGPGTERSGYGYTF
cdr3_nt: TGTGCCAGCAGAGGTCCCGGGACAGAGCGCTCTGGTTATGGCTACACCTTC

j_call: TRBJ1-1
v_call: TRBV10-3
d_call: .
clone_size: .
cdr3_aa: CAISDLAGIFTEAFF
cdr3_nt: TGTGCCATCAGTGATCTGGCAGGGATCTTCACTGAAGCTTTCTTT

j_call: TRBJ1-1
v_call: TRBV7-6
d_call: TRBD1
clone_size: .
cdr3_aa: CASSRGTDTEAFF
cdr3_nt: TGTGCCAGCAGCCGCGGGACAGACACTGAAGCTTTCTTT

j_call: TRBJ1-4
v_call: TRBV2
d_call: .
clone_size: .
cdr3_aa: CASSDGGTVNEKLFF
cdr3_nt: TGTGCCAGCAGTGACGGGGGGACGGTTAATGAAAAACTGTTTTTT

j_call: TRBJ1-5
v_call: TRBV7-9
d_call: .
clone_size: .
cdr3_aa: CASSGGTAFSNQPQHF
cdr3_nt: TGTGCCAGCAGCGGAGGGACTGCCTTTAGCAATCAGCCCCAGCATTTT

j_call: TRBJ1-2
v_call: TRBV7-2
d_call: TRBD1
clone_size: once
cdr3_aa: CASSLGQNYGYTF
cdr3_nt: TGTGCCAGCAGCTTGGGACAGAACTATGGCTACACCTTC

j_call: TRBJ1-3
v_call: TRBV10-3
d_call: .
clone_size: .
cdr3_aa: CAISELGEEGPLGSVLGGNTIYF
cdr3_nt: TGTGCCATCAGTGAATTAGGGGAGGAGGGGCCCCTTGGCTCGGTGCTCGGTGGAAACACCATATATTTT

j_call: TRBJ2-2
v_call: TRBV4-3
d_call: TRBD2
clone_size: .
cdr3_aa: CASMPGLHVGELFF
cdr3_nt: TGCGCCAGCATGCCGGGACTACACGTCGGGGAGCTGTTTTTT

j_call: TRBJ1-1
v_call: TRBV7-9
d_call: TRBD1
clone_size: .
cdr3_aa: CASSAFDPGGMNTEAFF
cdr3_nt: TGTGCCAGCAGCGCCTTTGACCCAGGGGGCATGAACACTGAAGCTTTCTTT

j_call: TRBJ2-1
v_call: TRBV19
d_call: .
clone_size: .
cdr3_aa: CASSIYLIGSSSYNEQFF
cdr3_nt: TGTGCCAGTAGTATCTACCTTATCGGGTCAAGCTCCTACAATGAGCAGTTCTTC

j_call: TRBJ2-7
v_call: TRBV4-3
d_call: TRBD1
clone_size: .
cdr3_aa: CASSPWTGSSYEQYF
cdr3_nt: TGCGCCAGCAGCCCTTGGACAGGGAGCTCCTACGAGCAGTACTTC

j_call: TRBJ2-1
v_call: TRBV27
d_call: TRBD1
clone_size: .
cdr3_aa: CASFLTGTAVPDEQFF
cdr3_nt: TGTGCCAGCTTCTTAACCGGGACAGCCGTACCCGATGAGCAGTTCTTC

j_call: TRBJ2-7
v_call: TRBV30
d_call: TRBD2
clone_size: .
cdr3_aa: CAWSVGLAVYEQYF
cdr3_nt: TGTGCCTGGAGTGTAGGACTAGCGGTTTACGAGCAGTACTTC

j_call: TRBJ2-1
v_call: TRBV7-9
d_call: .
clone_size: .
cdr3_aa: CASSPDTGSYNEQFF
cdr3_nt: TGTGCCAGCAGCCCGGACACAGGATCCTACAATGAGCAGTTCTTC

j_call: TRBJ1-4
v_call: TRBV5-5
d_call: .
clone_size: .
cdr3_aa: CASSFRTNNEKLFF
cdr3_nt: TGTGCCAGCAGCTTCCGGACAAATAATGAAAAACTGTTTTTT

j_call: TRBJ2-3
v_call: TRBV7-8
d_call: .
clone_size: few
cdr3_aa: CASSLAFVGGRDTQYF
cdr3_nt: TGTGCCAGCAGCTTAGCGTTCGTAGGAGGGCGGGATACGCAGTATTTT

j_call: TRBJ1-2
v_call: TRBV5-1
d_call: .
clone_size: .
cdr3_aa: CASSPRTLGGNSNYGYTF
cdr3_nt: TGCGCCAGCAGCCCCCGGACCCTGGGAGGAAATTCTAACTATGGCTACACCTTC

j_call: TRBJ1-4
v_call: TRBV14
d_call: TRBD1
clone_size: .
cdr3_aa: CASSQRQGATNEKLFF
cdr3_nt: TGTGCCAGCAGCCAAAGACAGGGCGCAACTAATGAAAAACTGTTTTTT

j_call: TRBJ2-1
v_call: TRBV10-2
d_call: .
clone_size: .
cdr3_aa: CASSVLNNEQFF
cdr3_nt: TGCGCCAGCAGTGTGTTAAACAATGAGCAGTTCTTC

j_call: TRBJ2-2
v_call: TRBV9
d_call: TRBD1
clone_size: .
cdr3_aa: CASSVGRTGAFNTGELFF
cdr3_nt: TGTGCCAGCAGCGTAGGAAGGACAGGGGCCTTTAACACCGGGGAGCTGTTTTTT

j_call: TRBJ2-7
v_call: TRBV4-1
d_call: TRBD2
clone_size: .
cdr3_aa: CASSQDKLAGRIYEQYF
cdr3_nt: TGCGCCAGCAGCCAAGATAAGCTAGCGGGGAGAATATACGAGCAGTACTTC

j_call: TRBJ2-2
v_call: TRBV7-7
d_call: .
clone_size: .
cdr3_aa: CASSLAPKPGELFF
cdr3_nt: TGTGCCAGCAGCTTAGCCCCTAAACCCGGGGAGCTGTTTTTT

j_call: TRBJ1-2
v_call: TRBV27
d_call: TRBD1
clone_size: .
cdr3_aa: CASSPGQGASGYTF
cdr3_nt: TGTGCCAGCAGTCCGGGACAGGGGGCGAGCGGCTACACCTTC

j_call: TRBJ2-7
v_call: TRBV4-3
d_call: .
clone_size: .
cdr3_aa: CASSQEAGSYEQYF
cdr3_nt: TGCGCCAGCAGCCAAGAAGCAGGGTCGTACGAGCAGTACTTC

j_call: TRBJ2-1
v_call: TRBV2
d_call: TRBD2
clone_size: .
cdr3_aa: CASSFSGLGYNEQFF
cdr3_nt: TGTGCCAGCAGTTTTTCGGGACTAGGGTACAATGAGCAGTTCTTC

j_call: TRBJ2-7
v_call: TRBV4-1
d_call: .
clone_size: .
cdr3_aa: CASSQDKGIYEQYF
cdr3_nt: TGCGCCAGCAGCCAAGATAAGGGGATCTACGAGCAGTACTTC

j_call: TRBJ1-1
v_call: TRBV6-5
d_call: .
clone_size: .
cdr3_aa: CASSSVWAGHTEAFF
cdr3_nt: TGTGCCAGCAGTTCCGTCTGGGCCGGCCACACTGAAGCTTTCTTT

j_call: TRBJ2-7
v_call: TRBV4-2
d_call: .
clone_size: .
cdr3_aa: CASSQAGDSGGTYEQYF
cdr3_nt: TGTGCCAGCAGCCAAGCCGGCGACTCCGGTGGAACCTACGAGCAGTACTTC

j_call: TRBJ1-4
v_call: TRBV4-1
d_call: .
clone_size: once
cdr3_aa: CASSQGLGGTNEKLFF
cdr3_nt: TGCGCCAGCAGCCAAGGGTTGGGGGGGACTAATGAAAAACTGTTTTTT

j_call: TRBJ2-1
v_call: TRBV7-7
d_call: .
clone_size: .
cdr3_aa: CASSLEVGGARNEQFF
cdr3_nt: TGTGCCAGCAGCTTAGAAGTGGGGGGGGCAAGGAATGAGCAGTTCTTC

j_call: TRBJ1-2
v_call: TRBV13
d_call: .
clone_size: .
cdr3_aa: CASSLKRTVRGYTF
cdr3_nt: TGTGCCAGCAGCTTAAAGAGGACAGTCCGTGGCTACACCTTC

j_call: TRBJ2-1
v_call: TRBV11-1
d_call: .
clone_size: .
cdr3_aa: CASSPWRDLNNEQFF
cdr3_nt: TGTGCCAGCAGCCCCTGGCGGGACCTAAACAATGAGCAGTTCTTC

j_call: TRBJ2-7
v_call: TRBV9
d_call: TRBD2
clone_size: .
cdr3_aa: CASSAGTSNEQYF
cdr3_nt: TGTGCCAGCAGCGCCGGGACTAGTAACGAGCAGTACTTC

j_call: TRBJ1-2
v_call: TRBV10-3
d_call: TRBD1
clone_size: .
cdr3_aa: CAISEGGGLGGYTF
cdr3_nt: TGTGCCATCAGTGAAGGAGGGGGCTTGGGAGGCTACACCTTC

j_call: TRBJ2-1
v_call: TRBV27
d_call: .
clone_size: .
cdr3_aa: CASSFSGHNEQFF
cdr3_nt: TGTGCCAGCAGTTTTTCAGGGCACAATGAGCAGTTCTTC

j_call: TRBJ1-4
v_call: TRBV27
d_call: .
clone_size: .
cdr3_aa: CASSTGTANEKLFF
cdr3_nt: TGTGCCAGCAGTACAGGGACCGCAAATGAAAAACTGTTTTTT

j_call: TRBJ1-1
v_call: TRBV13
d_call: .
clone_size: .
cdr3_aa: CASSLPPNRDTEAFF
cdr3_nt: TGTGCCAGCAGCCTACCCCCCAATCGGGACACTGAAGCTTTCTTT

j_call: TRBJ2-7
v_call: TRBV27
d_call: .
clone_size: .
cdr3_aa: CASSPRGHPFYEQYF
cdr3_nt: TGTGCCAGCAGTCCGCGCGGACATCCTTTTTACGAGCAGTACTTC